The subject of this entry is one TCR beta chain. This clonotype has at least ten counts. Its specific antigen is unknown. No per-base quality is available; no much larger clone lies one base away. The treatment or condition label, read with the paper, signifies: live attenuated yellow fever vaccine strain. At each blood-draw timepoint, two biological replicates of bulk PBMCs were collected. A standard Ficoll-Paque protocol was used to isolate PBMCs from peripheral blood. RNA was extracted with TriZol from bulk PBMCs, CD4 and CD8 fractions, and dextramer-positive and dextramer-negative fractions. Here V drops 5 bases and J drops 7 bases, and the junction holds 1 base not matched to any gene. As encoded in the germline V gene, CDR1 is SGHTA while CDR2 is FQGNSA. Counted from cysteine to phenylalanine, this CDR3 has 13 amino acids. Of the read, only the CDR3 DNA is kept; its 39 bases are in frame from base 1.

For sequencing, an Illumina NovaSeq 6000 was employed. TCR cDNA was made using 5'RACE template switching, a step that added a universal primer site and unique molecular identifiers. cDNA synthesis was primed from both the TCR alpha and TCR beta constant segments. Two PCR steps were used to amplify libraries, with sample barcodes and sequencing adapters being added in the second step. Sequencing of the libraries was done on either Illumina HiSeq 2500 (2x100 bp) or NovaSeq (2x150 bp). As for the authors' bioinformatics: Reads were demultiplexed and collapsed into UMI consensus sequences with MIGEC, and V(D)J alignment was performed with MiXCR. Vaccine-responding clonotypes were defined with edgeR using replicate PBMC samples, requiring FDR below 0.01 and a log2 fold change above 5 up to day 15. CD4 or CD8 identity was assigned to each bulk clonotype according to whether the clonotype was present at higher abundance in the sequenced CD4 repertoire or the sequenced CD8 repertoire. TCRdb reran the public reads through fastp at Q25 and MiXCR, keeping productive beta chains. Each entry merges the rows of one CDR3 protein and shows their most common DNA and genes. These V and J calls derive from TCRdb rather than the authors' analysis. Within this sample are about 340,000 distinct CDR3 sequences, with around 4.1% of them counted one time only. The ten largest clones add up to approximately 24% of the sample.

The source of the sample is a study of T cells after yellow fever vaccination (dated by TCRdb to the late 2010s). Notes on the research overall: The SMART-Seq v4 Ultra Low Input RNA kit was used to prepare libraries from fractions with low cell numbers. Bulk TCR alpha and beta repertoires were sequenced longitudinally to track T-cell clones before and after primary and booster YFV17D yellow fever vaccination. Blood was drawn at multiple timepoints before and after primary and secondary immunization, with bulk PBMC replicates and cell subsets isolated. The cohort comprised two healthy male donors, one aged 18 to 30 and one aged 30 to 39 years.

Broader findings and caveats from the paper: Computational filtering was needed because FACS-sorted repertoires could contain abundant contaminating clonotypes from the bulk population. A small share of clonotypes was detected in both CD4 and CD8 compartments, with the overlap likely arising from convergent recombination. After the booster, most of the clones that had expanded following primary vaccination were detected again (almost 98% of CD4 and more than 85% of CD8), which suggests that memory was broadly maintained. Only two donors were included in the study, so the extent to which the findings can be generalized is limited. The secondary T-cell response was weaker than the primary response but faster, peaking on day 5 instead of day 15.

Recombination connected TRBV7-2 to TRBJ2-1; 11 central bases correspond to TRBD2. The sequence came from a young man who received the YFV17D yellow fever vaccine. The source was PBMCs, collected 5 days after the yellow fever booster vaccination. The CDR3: CASSRTSGNEQFF. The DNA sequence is TGTGCCAGCAGCCGGACTAGCGGGAATGAGCAGTTCTTC.